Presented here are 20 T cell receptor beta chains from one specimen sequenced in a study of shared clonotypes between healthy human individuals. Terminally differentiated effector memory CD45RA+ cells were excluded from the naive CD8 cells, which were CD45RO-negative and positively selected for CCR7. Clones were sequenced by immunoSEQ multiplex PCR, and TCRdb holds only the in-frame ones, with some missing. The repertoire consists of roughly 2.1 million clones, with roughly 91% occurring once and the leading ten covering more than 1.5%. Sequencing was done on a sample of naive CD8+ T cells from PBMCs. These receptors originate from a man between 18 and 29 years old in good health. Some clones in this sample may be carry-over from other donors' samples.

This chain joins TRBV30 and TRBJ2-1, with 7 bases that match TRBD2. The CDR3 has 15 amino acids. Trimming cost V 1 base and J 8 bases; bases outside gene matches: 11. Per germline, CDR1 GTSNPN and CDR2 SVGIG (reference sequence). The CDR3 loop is CAWSGLAKGGYEQFF. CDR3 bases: TGTGCCTGGAGTGGCCTAGCGAAGGGAGGGTATGAGCAGTTCTTC.

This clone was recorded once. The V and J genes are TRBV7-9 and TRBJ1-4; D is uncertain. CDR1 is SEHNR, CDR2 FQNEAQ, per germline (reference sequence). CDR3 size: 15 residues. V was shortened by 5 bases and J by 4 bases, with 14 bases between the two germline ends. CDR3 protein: CASSPWTRDNEKLFF. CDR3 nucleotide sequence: TGTGCCAGCAGCCCCTGGACGAGAGATAATGAAAAACTGTTTTTT.

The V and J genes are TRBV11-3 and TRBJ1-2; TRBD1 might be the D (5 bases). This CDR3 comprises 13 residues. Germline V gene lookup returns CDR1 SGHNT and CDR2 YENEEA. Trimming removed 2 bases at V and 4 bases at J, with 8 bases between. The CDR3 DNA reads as TGTGCCAGCAGCTTACCAGGGTTCTATGGCTACACCTTC. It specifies CASSLPGFYGYTF.

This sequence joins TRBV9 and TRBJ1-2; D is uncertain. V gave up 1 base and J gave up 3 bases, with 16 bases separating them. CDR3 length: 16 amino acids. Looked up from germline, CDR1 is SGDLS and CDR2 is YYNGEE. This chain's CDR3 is CASSVPIAGVDYGYTF. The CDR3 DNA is TGTGCCAGCAGCGTACCCATTGCTGGGGTAGACTATGGCTACACCTTC.

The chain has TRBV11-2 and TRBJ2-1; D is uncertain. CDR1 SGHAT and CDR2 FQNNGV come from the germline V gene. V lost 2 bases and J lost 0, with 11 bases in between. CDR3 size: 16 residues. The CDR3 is CASSLFRVISYNEQFF. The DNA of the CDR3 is TGTGCCAGCAGCTTATTTCGTGTTATCTCCTACAATGAGCAGTTCTTC.

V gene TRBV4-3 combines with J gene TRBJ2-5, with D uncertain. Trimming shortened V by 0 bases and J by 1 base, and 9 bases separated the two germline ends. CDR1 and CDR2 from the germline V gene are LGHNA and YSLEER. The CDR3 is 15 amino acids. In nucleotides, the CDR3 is TGCGCCAGCAGCCAAGATTTTCGCGGCCAAGAGACCCAGTACTTC. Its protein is CASSQDFRGQETQYF.

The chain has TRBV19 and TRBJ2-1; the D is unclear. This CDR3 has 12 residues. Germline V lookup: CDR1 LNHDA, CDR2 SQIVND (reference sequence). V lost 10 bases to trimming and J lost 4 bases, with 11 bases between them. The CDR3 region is CATRMGYNEQFF. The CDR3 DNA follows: TGTGCCACCCGAATGGGGTACAATGAGCAGTTCTTC.

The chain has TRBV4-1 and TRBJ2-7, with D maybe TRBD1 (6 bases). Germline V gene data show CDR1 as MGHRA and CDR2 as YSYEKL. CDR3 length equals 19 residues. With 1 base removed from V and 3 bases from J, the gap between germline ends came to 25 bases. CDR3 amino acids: CASSQGPLGKGRRGYEQYF. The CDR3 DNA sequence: TGCGCCAGCAGCCAAGGTCCCCTCGGGAAAGGGCGCAGGGGCTACGAGCAGTACTTC.

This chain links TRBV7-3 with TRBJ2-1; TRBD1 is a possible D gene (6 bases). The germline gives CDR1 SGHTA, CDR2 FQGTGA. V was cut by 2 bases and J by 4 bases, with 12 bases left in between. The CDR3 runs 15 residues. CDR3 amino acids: CASSLLVQGYNEQFF. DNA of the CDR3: TGTGCCAGCAGCTTACTGGTCCAGGGGTACAATGAGCAGTTCTTC. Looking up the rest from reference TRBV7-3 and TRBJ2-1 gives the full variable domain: GAGVSQTPSNKVTEKGKYVELRCDPISGHTALYWYRQSLGQGPEFLIYFQGTGAADDSGLPNDRFFAVRPEGSVSTLKIQRTERGDSAVYLCASSLLVQGYNEQFFGPGTRLTVL.

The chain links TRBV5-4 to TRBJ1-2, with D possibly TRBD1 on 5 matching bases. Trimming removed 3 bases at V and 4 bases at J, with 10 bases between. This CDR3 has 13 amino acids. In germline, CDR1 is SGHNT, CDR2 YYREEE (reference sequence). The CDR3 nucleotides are TGTGCCAGCAGCTGGGGGGGTACCTATGGCTACACCTTC. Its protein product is CASSWGGTYGYTF.

The CDR3: CASSLPTENTGELFF. The CDR3 DNA is TGTGCCAGCAGCCTCCCGACAGAGAACACCGGGGAGCTGTTTTTT. The rearrangement joins TRBV7-9 to TRBJ2-2; TRBD1 is a possible D gene (5 bases). V gave up 5 bases and J gave up 1 base, with 11 bases separating them. This CDR3 has 15 residues. Germline V gives CDR1 SEHNR, CDR2 FQNEAQ (reference sequence).

Written as DNA, the CDR3 is TGTGCCAGCAGTTTCCCCCCCCCTGAAGCTTTCTTT. Its protein product is CASSFPPPEAFF. This chain uses TRBV28 with TRBJ1-1, with unresolved D. The CDR3 length is 12 residues. Trimming left V 3 bases short and J 6 bases short, with 8 bases between. CDR1 and CDR2 from the germline V gene are MDHEN and SYDVKM.

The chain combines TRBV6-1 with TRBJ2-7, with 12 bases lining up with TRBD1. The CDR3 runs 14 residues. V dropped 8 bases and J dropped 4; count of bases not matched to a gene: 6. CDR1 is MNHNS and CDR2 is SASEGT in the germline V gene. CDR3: CASAMGQGAYEQYF. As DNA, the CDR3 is TGTGCCAGCGCCATGGGACAGGGGGCTTACGAGCAGTACTTC.

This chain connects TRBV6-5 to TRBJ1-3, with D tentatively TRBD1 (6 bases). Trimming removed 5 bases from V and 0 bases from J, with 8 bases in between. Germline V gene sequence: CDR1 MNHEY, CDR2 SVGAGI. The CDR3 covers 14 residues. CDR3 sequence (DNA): TGTGCCAGCAGTACAGGGTTCTCTGGAAACACCATATATTTT. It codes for CASSTGFSGNTIYF.

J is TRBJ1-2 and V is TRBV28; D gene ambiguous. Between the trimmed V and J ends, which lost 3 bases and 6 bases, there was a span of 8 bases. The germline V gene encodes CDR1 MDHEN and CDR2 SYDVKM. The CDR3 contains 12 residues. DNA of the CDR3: TGTGCCAGCAGTTTGGGTGCCGATGGCTACACCTTC. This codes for CASSLGADGYTF.

DNA of the CDR3: TGTGCCAGCAGTGAATTCCGACGTCTCGAAGAGACCCAGTACTTC. The encoded protein is CASSEFRRLEETQYF. J is TRBJ2-5 and V is TRBV6-1; D remains unclear. V was cut by 2 bases and J by 3 bases, with 13 bases left in between. CDR3 length: 15 amino acids. CDR1 and CDR2 from the germline V gene are MNHNS and SASEGT.

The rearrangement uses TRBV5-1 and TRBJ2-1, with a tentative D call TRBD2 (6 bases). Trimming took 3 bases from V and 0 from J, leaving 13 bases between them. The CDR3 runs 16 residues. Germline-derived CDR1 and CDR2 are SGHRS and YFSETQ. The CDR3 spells CASSYGGVSSYNEQFF. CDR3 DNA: TGCGCCAGCAGCTACGGCGGGGTTAGCTCCTACAATGAGCAGTTCTTC.

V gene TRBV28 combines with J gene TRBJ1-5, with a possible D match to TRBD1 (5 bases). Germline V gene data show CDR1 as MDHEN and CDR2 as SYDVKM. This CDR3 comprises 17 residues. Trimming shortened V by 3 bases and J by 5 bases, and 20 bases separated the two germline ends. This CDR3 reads CASSFGQGELGHQPQHF. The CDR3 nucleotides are TGTGCCAGCAGTTTCGGCCAGGGCGAACTTGGACATCAGCCCCAGCATTTT. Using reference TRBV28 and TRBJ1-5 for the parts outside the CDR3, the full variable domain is DVKVTQSSRYLVKRTGEKVFLECVQDMDHENMFWYRQDPGLGLRLIYFSYDVKMKEKGDIPEGYSVSREKKERFSLILESASTNQTSMYLCASSFGQGELGHQPQHFGDGTRLSIL.

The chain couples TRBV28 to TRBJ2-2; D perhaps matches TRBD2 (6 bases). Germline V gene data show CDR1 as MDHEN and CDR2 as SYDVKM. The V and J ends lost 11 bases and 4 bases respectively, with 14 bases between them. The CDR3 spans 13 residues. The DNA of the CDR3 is TGTGCCGTTACTAGCTGGGGCACCGGGGAGCTGTTTTTT. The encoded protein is CAVTSWGTGELFF. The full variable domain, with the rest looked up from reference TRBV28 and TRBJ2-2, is DVKVTQSSRYLVKRTGEKVFLECVQDMDHENMFWYRQDPGLGLRLIYFSYDVKMKEKGDIPEGYSVSREKKERFSLILESASTNQTSMYLCAVTSWGTGELFFGEGSRLTVL.

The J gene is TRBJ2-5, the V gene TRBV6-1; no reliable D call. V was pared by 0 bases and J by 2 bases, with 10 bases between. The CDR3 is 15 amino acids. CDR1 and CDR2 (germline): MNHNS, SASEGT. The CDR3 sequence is CASSEAVTNQETQYF. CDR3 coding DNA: TGTGCCAGCAGTGAAGCGGTGACAAATCAAGAGACCCAGTACTTC.